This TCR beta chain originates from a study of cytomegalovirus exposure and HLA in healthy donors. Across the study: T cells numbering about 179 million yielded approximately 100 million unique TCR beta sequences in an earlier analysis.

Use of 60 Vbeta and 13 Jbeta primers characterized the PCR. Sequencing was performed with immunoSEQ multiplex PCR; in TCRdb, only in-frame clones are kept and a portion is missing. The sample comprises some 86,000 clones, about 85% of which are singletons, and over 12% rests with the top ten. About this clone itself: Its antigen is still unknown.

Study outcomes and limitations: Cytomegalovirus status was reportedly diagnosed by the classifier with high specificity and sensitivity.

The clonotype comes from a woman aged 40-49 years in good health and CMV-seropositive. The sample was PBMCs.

The CDR3 coding sequence is TGTGCCAGCAGCTCGCCGTACGGGGGGAACACCATATATTTT. It yields the protein CASSSPYGGNTIYF. The chain uses TRBV5-6 and TRBJ1-3; the D gene is possibly TRBD1 (5 bases). V lost 3 bases and J 7 bases, leaving 14 bases between the germline ends. CDR3 length: 14 amino acids. CDR1 is SGHDT, CDR2 YYEEEE, per germline.